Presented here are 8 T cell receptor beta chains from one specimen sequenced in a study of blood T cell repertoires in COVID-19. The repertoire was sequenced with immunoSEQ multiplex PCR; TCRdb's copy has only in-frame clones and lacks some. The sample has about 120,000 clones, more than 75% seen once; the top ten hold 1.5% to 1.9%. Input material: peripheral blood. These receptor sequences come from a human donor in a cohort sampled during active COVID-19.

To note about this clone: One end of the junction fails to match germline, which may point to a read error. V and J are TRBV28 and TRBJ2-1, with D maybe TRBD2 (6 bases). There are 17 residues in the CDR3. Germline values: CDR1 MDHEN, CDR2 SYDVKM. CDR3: CASISRSLSRGSGRRVF. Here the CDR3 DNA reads TGTGCCAGCATCTCAAGGAGCCTTTCGCGCGGGTCCGGGAGAAGGGTCTTC.

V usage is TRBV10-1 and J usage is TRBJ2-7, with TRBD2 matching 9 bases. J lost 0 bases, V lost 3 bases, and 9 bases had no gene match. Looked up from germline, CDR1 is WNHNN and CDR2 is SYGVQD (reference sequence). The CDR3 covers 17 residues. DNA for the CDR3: TGCGCCAGCAGTGAATCACCCCGGACTAGCGACTCCTACGAGCAGTACTTC. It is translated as CASSESPRTSDSYEQYF.

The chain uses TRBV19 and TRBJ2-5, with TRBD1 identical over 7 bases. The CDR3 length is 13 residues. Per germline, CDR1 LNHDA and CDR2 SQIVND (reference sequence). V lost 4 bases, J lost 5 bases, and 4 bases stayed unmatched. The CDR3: CASSKGGLETQYF. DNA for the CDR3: TGTGCCAGTAGTAAAGGGGGCTTGGAGACCCAGTACTTC.

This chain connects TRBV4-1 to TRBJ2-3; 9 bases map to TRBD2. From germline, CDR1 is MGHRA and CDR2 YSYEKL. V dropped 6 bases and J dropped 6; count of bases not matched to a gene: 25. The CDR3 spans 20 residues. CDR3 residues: CASSPRGLAQVPPQRDTQYF. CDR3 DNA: TGCGCCAGCAGTCCCAGAGGACTAGCGCAAGTCCCACCCCAACGGGATACGCAGTATTTT.

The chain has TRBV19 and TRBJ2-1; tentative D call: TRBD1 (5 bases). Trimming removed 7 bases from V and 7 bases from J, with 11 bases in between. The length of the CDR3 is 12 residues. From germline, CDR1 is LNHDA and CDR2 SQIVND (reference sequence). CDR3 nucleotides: TGTGCCAGTACCCTTAGGGGTAATGAGCAGTTCTTC. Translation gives CASTLRGNEQFF.

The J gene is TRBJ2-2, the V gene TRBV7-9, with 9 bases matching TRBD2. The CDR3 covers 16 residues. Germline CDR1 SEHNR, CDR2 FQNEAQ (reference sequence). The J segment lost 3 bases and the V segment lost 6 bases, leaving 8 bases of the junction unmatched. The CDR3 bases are TGTGCCAGCAGATATTGGGCTAGCGGGGACACCGGGGAGCTGTTTTTT. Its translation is CASRYWASGDTGELFF.

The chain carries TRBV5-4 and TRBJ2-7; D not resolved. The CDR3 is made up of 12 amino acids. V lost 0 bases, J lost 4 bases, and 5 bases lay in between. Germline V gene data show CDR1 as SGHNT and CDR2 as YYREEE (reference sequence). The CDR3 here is CASSLERYEQYF. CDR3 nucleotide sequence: TGTGCCAGCAGCTTGGAGCGATACGAGCAGTACTTC.

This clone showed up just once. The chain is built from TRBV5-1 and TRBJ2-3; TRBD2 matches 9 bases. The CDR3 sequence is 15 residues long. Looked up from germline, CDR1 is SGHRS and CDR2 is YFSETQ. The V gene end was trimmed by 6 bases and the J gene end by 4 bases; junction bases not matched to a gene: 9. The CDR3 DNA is TGCGCCAGCAACCCGGGTCTAGCGGGACCAGATACGCAGTATTTT. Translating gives CASNPGLAGPDTQYF.